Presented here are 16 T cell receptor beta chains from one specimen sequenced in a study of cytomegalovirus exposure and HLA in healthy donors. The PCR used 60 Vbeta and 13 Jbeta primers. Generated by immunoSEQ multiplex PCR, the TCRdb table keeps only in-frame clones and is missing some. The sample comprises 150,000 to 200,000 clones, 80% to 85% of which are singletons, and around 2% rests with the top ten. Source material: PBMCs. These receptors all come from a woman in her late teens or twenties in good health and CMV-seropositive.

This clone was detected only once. The CDR3 bases are TGTGCCAGCAGTGCCGGGACAGCTTTGAGCACAGATACGCAGTATTTT. Translated, it gives CASSAGTALSTDTQYF. This chain connects TRBV25-1 to TRBJ2-3, with TRBD1 matching 7 bases. The CDR3 loop spans 16 amino acids. The germline V gene has CDR1 MGHDK and CDR2 SYGVNS. Germline trimming cut 4 bases from V and 0 bases from J; bases unmatched to any gene: 7.

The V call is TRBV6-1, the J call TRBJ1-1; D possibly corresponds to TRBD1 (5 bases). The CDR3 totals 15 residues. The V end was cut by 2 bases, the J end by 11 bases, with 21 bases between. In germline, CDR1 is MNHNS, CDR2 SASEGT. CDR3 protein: CASSELHLGLEWAFF. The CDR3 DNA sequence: TGTGCCAGCAGTGAACTACACCTGGGGCTGGAGTGGGCTTTCTTT.

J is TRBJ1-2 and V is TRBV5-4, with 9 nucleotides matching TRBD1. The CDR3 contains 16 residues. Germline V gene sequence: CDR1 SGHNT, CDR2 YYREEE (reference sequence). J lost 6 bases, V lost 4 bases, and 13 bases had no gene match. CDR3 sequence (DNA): TGTGCCAGCAGCCCCTGGACAGGGGTGGGGTTGGATGGCTACACCTTC. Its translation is CASSPWTGVGLDGYTF.

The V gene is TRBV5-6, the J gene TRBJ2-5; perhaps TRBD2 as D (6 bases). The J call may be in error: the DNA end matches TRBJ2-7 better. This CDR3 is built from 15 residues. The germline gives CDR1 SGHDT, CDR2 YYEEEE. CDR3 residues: CASSLFRGGIYEQYF. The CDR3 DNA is TGTGCCAGCAGCTTGTTTAGGGGAGGCATCTACGAGCAGTACTTC.

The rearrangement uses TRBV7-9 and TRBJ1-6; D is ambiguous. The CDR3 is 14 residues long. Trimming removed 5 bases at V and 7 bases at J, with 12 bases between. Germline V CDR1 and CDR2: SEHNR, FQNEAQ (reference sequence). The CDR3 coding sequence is TGTGCCAGCAGCCGTGGGAGGTCAAATTCACCCCTCCACTTT. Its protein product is CASSRGRSNSPLHF.

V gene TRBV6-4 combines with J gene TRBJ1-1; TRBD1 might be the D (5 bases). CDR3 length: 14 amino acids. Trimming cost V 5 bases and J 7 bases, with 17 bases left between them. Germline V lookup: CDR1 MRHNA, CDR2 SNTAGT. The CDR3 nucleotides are TGTGCCAGCAGTCAATTCCAGGGATCAGGTGAAGCTTTCTTT. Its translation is CASSQFQGSGEAFF.

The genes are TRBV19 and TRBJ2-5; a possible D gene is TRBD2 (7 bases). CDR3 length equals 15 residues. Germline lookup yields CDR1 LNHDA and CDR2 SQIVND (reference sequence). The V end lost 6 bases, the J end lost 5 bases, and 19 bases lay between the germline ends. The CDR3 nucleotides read TGTGCCAGTAGATTTACAGGGAGGGTGAAGGAGACCCAGTACTTC. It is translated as CASRFTGRVKETQYF.

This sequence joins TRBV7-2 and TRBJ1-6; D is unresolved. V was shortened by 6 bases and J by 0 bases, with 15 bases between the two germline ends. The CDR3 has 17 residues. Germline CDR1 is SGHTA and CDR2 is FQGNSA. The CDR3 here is CASSLDPPSSYNSPLHF. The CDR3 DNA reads TGTGCCAGCAGTCTAGATCCCCCGAGCTCCTATAATTCACCCCTCCACTTT.

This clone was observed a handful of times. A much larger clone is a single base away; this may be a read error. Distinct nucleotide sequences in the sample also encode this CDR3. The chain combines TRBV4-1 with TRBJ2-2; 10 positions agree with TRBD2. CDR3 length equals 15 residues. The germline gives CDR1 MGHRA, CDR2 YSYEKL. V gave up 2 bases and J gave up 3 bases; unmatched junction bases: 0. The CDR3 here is CASSQLAGDTGELFF. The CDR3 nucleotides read TGCGCCAGCAGCCAACTAGCGGGGGACACCGGGGAGCTGTTTTTT.

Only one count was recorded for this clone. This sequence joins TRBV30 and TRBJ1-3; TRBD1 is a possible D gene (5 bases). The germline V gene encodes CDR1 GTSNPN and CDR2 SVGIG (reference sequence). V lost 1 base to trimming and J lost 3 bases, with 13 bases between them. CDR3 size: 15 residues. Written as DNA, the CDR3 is TGTGCCTGGAGTGGGACACCAACTCTTGGAAACACCATATATTTT. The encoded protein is CAWSGTPTLGNTIYF.

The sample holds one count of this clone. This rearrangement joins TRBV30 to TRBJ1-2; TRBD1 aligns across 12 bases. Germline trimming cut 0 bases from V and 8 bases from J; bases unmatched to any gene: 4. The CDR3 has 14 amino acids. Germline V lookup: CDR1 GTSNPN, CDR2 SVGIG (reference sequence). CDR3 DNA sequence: TGTGCCTGGAGTGTTGGGACAGGGGGCGACGGCTACACCTTC. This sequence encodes CAWSVGTGGDGYTF.

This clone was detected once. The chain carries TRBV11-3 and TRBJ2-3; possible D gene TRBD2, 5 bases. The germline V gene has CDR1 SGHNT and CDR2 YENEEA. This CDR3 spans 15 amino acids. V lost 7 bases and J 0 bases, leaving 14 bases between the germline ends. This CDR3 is CASTTRRRSTDTQYF. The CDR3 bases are TGTGCCAGCACCACTAGACGGAGGAGCACAGATACGCAGTATTTT.

The DNA for the CDR3 is TGTGCCGGGCAGCCGGGACTGAAGAAAGAGACCCAGTACTTC. This codes for CAGQPGLKKETQYF. The genes are TRBV7-3 and TRBJ2-5; TRBD2 is a possible D gene (6 bases). Germline V gene sequence: CDR1 SGHTA, CDR2 FQGTGA. Trimming cost V 11 bases and J 3 bases, with 19 bases left between them. The CDR3 length is 14 residues.

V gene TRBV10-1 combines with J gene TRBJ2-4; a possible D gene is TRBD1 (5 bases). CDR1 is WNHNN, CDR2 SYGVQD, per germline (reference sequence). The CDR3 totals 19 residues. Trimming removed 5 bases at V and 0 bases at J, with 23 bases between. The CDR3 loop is CASSLYTVKGKLAKNIQYF. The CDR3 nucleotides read TGCGCCAGCAGTCTGTACACAGTTAAGGGGAAACTAGCCAAAAACATTCAGTACTTC.

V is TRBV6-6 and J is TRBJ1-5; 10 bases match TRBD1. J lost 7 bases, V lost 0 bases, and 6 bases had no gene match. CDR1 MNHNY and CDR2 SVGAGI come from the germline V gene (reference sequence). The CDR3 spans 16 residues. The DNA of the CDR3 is TGTGCCAGCAGTTACTCCTCCGGACAGGGGGTCCAGCCCCAGCATTTT. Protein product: CASSYSSGQGVQPQHF.

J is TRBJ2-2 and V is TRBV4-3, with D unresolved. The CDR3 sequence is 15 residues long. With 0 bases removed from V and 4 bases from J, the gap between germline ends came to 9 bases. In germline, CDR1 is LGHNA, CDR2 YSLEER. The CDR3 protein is CASSQDYGGTGELFF. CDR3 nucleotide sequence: TGCGCCAGCAGCCAAGATTACGGTGGCACCGGGGAGCTGTTTTTT.